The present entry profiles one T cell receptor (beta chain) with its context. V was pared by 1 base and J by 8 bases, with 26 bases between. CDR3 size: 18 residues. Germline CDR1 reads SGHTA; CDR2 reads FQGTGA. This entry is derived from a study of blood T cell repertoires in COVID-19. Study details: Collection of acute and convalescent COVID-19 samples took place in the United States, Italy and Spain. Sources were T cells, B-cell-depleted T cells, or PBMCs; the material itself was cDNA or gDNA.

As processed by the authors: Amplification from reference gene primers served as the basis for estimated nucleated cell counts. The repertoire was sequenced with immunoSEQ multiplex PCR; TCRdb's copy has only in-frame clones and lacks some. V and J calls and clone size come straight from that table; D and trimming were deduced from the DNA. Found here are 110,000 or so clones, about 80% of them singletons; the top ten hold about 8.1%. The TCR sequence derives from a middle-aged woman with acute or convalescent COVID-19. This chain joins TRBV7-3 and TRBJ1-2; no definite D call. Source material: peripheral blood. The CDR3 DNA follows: TGTGCCAGCAGCTTAAGGGTCTCGGGGTCGCTTGGGGTAGACGGCTACACCTTC. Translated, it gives CASSLRVSGSLGVDGYTF.